The rows below give T cell receptor beta chains drawn from one sample of a study of vaccination and CD4 T cells after COVID-19. TCRdb reprocessed the PCR reads via MiXCR and lists one record per CDR3 protein. Among 20,000 to 25,000 distinct CDR3 sequences listed, 35% to 40% were seen once. No antigen has been assigned to these receptors. The sequences come from CD4+ T cells from blood, cultured in vitro, collected before SARS-CoV-2 vaccination. The receptors originated from a human donor who had recovered from COVID-19. Each CDR3 is given with its conserved first and last residue. The D gene is left open where the match is weak. Size is omitted from some rows. Given values are once, few, many or a class for expanded clones.

>TRBV7-9|TRBD1|few|TRBJ2-7
TGTGCCAGCAGCCACCGGGACAGAAACTACGAGCAGTACTTC
CASSHRDRNYEQYF
>TRBV28|-|-|TRBJ2-7
TGTGCCAGCAGCCAAATCTACGAGCAGTACTTC
CASSQIYEQYF
>TRBV2|-|-|TRBJ2-7
TGTGCCAGCATCGCCCGGGACCGCTACGAGCAGTACTTC
CASIARDRYEQYF
>TRBV7-9|-|-|TRBJ1-6
TGTGCCAGCAGCTTAGTAAGGACTGGGTCACCCCTCCACTTT
CASSLVRTGSPLHF
>TRBV20-1|-|few|TRBJ1-1
TGCAGTGCTATAGGGGCGTCGGGGTTCACTGAAGCTTTCTTT
CSAIGASGFTEAFF
>TRBV6-1|-|-|TRBJ1-5
TGTGCCAGCAGCTCAGGTGCCAATCAGCCCCAGCATTTT
CASSSGANQPQHF
>TRBV9|-|-|TRBJ2-3
TGTGCCAGCAGCGGGAGAGATACGCAGTATTTT
CASSGRDTQYF
>TRBV20-1|-|-|TRBJ1-1
TGCAGTGCCTATTCGATGAACACTGAAGCTTTCTTT
CSAYSMNTEAFF
>TRBV28|-|-|TRBJ2-4
TGTGCCAGCAGCACCCCAGGATTAGCCAAAAACATTCAGTACTTC
CASSTPGLAKNIQYF
>TRBV12-3/TRBV12-4|-|-|TRBJ2-3
TGTGCCAGCAGTTCTAGTGGAGCATGTTGCACGCAGTATTTT
CASSSSGACCTQYF
>TRBV27|TRBD1|few|TRBJ1-1
TGTGCCAGCAGTCCTGGACAGGGTGCTTTCACTGAAGCTTTCTTT
CASSPGQGAFTEAFF
>TRBV7-2|-|-|TRBJ2-2
TGTGCCAGCAGCCAAAGAGGGGGGAGGACCGGGGAGCTGTTTTTT
CASSQRGGRTGELFF
>TRBV12-3/TRBV12-4|-|-|TRBJ1-6
TGTGCCAGCAGCTTGAACAGGGATAGTATCCACTTT
CASSLNRDSIHF
>TRBV19|-|-|TRBJ1-5
TGTGCCAGTAGTATCTTTGACAATCAGCCCCAGCATTTT
CASSIFDNQPQHF
>TRBV6-1|TRBD2|-|TRBJ2-2
TGTGCCAGCAGACCCCCCGGGACTAGCGGTGGTGGGGAGCTGTTTTTT
CASRPPGTSGGGELFF
>TRBV10-3|-|-|TRBJ2-5
TGTGCCATCAGTGAGCGGCAGCAAGAGACCCAGTACTTC
CAISERQQETQYF
>TRBV19|TRBD1|few|TRBJ1-1
TGTGCCACAAAATCCGGGACAGCGAACACTGAAGCTTTCTTT
CATKSGTANTEAFF
>TRBV7-3|-|few|TRBJ2-5
TGTGCCAGCAGCTTAAATCCGGGACAAGAGACCCAGTACTTC
CASSLNPGQETQYF
>TRBV19|-|-|TRBJ1-2
TGTGCCAGTAGTACCACCGCCGGGACCCAGGGTGGCGGCTACACCTTC
CASSTTAGTQGGGYTF
>TRBV7-2|-|-|TRBJ1-2
TGTGCCAGCAGCTTAGGGAGTGGGGCAGGTAGCTATGGCTACACCTTC
CASSLGSGAGSYGYTF
>TRBV11-3|-|-|TRBJ2-5
TGTGCCAGCAGCTTAGCGGGAATACAAGAGACCCAGTACTTC
CASSLAGIQETQYF
>TRBV7-2|-|-|TRBJ1-1
TGTGCCAGCAGCTTAGACGGACGGCGTGAAGCTTTCTTT
CASSLDGRREAFF
>TRBV20-1|TRBD1|-|TRBJ1-5
TGCAGTGCTAGAGATGGGAGGACAGGGTTTTCAGTAGGTCAGCCCCAGCATTTT
CSARDGRTGFSVGQPQHF
>TRBV27|TRBD2|-|TRBJ2-7
TGTGCCAGCAGTTCCCCCTATCGGGGGGGCGACTACGAGCAGTACTTC
CASSSPYRGGDYEQYF
>TRBV7-6|-|-|TRBJ2-2
TGTGCCAGCAGCTCCGGGGAGTTCTCTGCGAACACCGGGGAGCTGTTTTTT
CASSSGEFSANTGELFF
>TRBV7-9|-|-|TRBJ2-3
TGTGCCAGCACCCCCGGCGATACGCAGTATTTT
CASTPGDTQYF
>TRBV19|-|-|TRBJ1-2
TGTGCCAGTAGTATGTGGGGCCAAGGTGGCTACACCTTC
CASSMWGQGGYTF
>TRBV28|TRBD1|-|TRBJ1-1
TGTGCCAGCAGTTTATTCGTGGGGACAGGGGCCGTGTCTGAAGCTTTCTTT
CASSLFVGTGAVSEAFF
>TRBV6-2/TRBV6-3|-|-|TRBJ2-3
TGTGCCAGCAGGGGGGCCGGGCGGACGGATACGCAGTATTTT
CASRGAGRTDTQYF
>TRBV6-1|TRBD1|few|TRBJ1-1
TGTGCCAGCAACGCCCTACAGGGGAGGAACACTGAAGCTTTCTTT
CASNALQGRNTEAFF
>TRBV19|TRBD2|few|TRBJ2-3
TGTGCCAGTAGAATGGGAGCGGGAGTCAGGCAGTATTTT
CASRMGAGVRQYF
>TRBV25-1|-|-|TRBJ1-1
TGTGCCAGCAGTGACCCCTTGGGCCTTGAAGCTTTCTTT
CASSDPLGLEAFF
>TRBV14|-|few|TRBJ1-2
TGTGCCAGCAGCCAAGATCGCTCGTCGGGGGGCTACACCTTC
CASSQDRSSGGYTF
>TRBV9|TRBD1|-|TRBJ1-2
TGTGCCAGCAGCGCAGACGACAGGGGCCTAGCTAACTATGGCTACACCTTC
CASSADDRGLANYGYTF
>TRBV6-7|-|once|TRBJ2-5
TGTGCCAGCAGTTACCCTCGCCGTTGGGAAGAGACCCAGTACTTC
CASSYPRRWEETQYF
>TRBV7-2|TRBD1|few|TRBJ1-6
TGTGCCAGCAGCCCACAGGGGGCCGGTTCACCCCTCCACTTT
CASSPQGAGSPLHF
>TRBV6-2/TRBV6-3|-|-|TRBJ2-7
TGTGCCAGCAGTTCACGGGGTGAGCAGTACTTC
CASSSRGEQYF
>TRBV6-2/TRBV6-3|TRBD1|-|TRBJ2-7
TGTGCCAGCAGGATGGACAGGGCGAAGTACGAGCAGTACTTC
CASRMDRAKYEQYF
>TRBV19|-|-|TRBJ1-2
TGTGCCAGTAGTATCGCGGGAGTAGTAAGCTATGGCTACACCTTC
CASSIAGVVSYGYTF
>TRBV5-1|-|-|TRBJ2-5
TGCGCCAGCAGCTCGACAGGCCAAGAGACCCAGTACTTC
CASSSTGQETQYF
>TRBV20-1|-|-|TRBJ2-7
TGCAGTGCGAGACGCAGCTACGAGCAGTACTTC
CSARRSYEQYF
>TRBV2|-|few|TRBJ2-3
TGTGCCAGCTTGGCAGGGCCCACAGATACGCAGTATTTT
CASLAGPTDTQYF
>TRBV20-1|TRBD1|few|TRBJ1-5
TGCAGTGCTAGGAGGGACAGGCGTCAGCCCCAGCATTTT
CSARRDRRQPQHF
>TRBV19|-|few|TRBJ1-5
TGTGCCAGTAGCCGACTCTCCCACGGTCAGCCCCAGCATTTT
CASSRLSHGQPQHF
>TRBV6-2/TRBV6-3|-|few|TRBJ1-2
TGTGCCAGCAGTTACTCGGTGGCCCAGAGTGGCTACACCTTC
CASSYSVAQSGYTF
>TRBV15|-|-|TRBJ2-7
TGTGCCACCAGCCGCGGGGACGGAATGAGCTCCTACGAGCAGTACTTC
CATSRGDGMSSYEQYF
>TRBV19|-|few|TRBJ2-1
TGTGCCACCGCCCCCGGGTCCTCCTACAATGAGCAGTTCTTC
CATAPGSSYNEQFF
>TRBV6-2/TRBV6-3|TRBD1|-|TRBJ1-2
TGTGCCAGCGGAAACAGGGGGATAGGCTATGGCTACACCTTC
CASGNRGIGYGYTF
>TRBV7-3|-|few|TRBJ1-6
TGTGCCAGCAGCTACTCCGGGATCTATAATTCACCCCTCCACTTT
CASSYSGIYNSPLHF
>TRBV4-1|TRBD2|-|TRBJ2-7
TGCGCCAGCAGCAGGACTAGCGGAGGCCGGGGGGGCTACGAGCAGTACTTC
CASSRTSGGRGGYEQYF
>TRBV6-5|-|once|TRBJ1-2
TGTGCCAGCAGTTACTCGAGACTGAACTATGGCTACACCTTC
CASSYSRLNYGYTF
>TRBV7-2|-|once|TRBJ1-5
TGTGCCAGCAGCTTATCTGGAGGGTACAGCAATCAGCCCCAGCATTTT
CASSLSGGYSNQPQHF